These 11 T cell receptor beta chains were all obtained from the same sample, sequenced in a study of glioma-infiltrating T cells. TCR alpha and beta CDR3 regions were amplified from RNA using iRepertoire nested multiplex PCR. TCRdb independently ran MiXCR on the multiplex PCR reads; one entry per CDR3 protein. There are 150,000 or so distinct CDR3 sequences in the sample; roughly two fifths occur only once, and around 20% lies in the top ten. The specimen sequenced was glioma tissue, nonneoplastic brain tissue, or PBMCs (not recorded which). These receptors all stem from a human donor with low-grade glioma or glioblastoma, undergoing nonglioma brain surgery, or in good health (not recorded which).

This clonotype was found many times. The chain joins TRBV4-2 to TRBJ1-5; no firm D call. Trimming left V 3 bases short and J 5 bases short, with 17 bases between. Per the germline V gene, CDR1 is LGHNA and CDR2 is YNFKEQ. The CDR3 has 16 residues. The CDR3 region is CASSHSEGSGDQPQHF. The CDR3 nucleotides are TGTGCCAGCAGCCATTCCGAAGGCTCGGGAGATCAGCCCCAGCATTTT.

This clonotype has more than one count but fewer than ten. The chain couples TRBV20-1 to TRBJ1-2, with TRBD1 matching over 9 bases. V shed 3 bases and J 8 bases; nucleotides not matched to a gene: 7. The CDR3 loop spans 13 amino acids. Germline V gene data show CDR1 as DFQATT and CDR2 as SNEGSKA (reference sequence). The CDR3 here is CSASEGTGYGYTF. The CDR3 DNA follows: TGCAGTGCTAGTGAAGGGACAGGGTACGGCTACACCTTC.

CDR3 in amino acids: CASSSDRTSNYGYTF. The CDR3, as DNA: TGTGCCAGCAGTTCGGACAGGACATCTAACTATGGCTACACCTTC. The chain recombines TRBV6-1 with TRBJ1-2, with 7 bases fitting TRBD1. Losses at the gene ends were 5 bases for V and 0 bases for J; bases not matched to a gene: 6. Germline V gene lookup returns CDR1 MNHNS and CDR2 SASEGT. This CDR3 contains 15 residues.

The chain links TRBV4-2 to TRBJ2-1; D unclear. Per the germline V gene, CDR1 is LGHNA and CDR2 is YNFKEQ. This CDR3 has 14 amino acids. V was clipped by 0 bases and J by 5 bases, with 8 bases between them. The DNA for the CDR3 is TGTGCCAGCAGCCAAGATGGTGCCAACAATGAGCAGTTCTTC. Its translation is CASSQDGANNEQFF.

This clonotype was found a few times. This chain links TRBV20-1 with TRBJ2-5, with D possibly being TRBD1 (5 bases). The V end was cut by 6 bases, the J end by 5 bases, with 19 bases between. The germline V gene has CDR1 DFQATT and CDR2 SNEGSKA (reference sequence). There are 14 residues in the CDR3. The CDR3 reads CSARPPGLSETQYF. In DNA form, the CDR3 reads TGCAGTGCCCGACCCCCAGGGTTAAGTGAGACCCAGTACTTC.

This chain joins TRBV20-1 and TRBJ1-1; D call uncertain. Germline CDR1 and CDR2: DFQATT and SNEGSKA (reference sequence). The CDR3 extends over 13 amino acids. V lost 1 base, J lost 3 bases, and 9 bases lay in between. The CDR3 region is CSARGGIDTEAFF. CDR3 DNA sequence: TGCAGTGCTAGAGGGGGTATCGACACTGAAGCTTTCTTT.

The CDR3 DNA reads as TGTGCCAGCAGTTACGACGTCACGAACACCGGGGAGCTGTTTTTT. Amino acid sequence: CASSYDVTNTGELFF. V is TRBV6-9 and J is TRBJ2-2, with D hard to call. The V end lost 3 bases, the J end lost 0 bases, and 8 bases lay between the germline ends. This CDR3 has 15 amino acids. Germline CDR1 and CDR2: MNHGY and SVAAGI.

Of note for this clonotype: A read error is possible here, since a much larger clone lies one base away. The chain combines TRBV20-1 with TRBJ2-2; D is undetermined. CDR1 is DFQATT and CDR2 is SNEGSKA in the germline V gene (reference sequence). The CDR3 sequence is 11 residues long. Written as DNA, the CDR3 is TGCAGTGCTATCCACACCGAGGAGCTGTTTTTT. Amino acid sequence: CSAIHTEELFF.

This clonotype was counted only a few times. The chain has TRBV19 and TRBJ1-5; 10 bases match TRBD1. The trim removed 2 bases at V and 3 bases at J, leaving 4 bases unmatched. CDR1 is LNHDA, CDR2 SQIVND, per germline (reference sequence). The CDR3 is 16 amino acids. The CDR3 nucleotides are TGTGCCAGTAGTATAACGGGACAGGGGTCCAATCAGCCCCAGCATTTT. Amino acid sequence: CASSITGQGSNQPQHF.

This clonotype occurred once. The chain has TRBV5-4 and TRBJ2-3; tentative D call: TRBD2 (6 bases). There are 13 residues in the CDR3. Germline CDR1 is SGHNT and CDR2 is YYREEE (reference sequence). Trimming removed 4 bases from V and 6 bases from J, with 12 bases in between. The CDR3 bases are TGTGCCAGCAGCCCCGGGACTCCCGATACGCAGTATTTT. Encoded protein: CASSPGTPDTQYF.

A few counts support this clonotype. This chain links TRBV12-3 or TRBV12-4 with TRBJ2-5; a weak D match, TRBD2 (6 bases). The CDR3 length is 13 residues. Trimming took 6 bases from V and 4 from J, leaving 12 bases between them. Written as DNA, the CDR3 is TGTGCCAGCAGCTCGTACGGGGGAGAGACCCAGTACTTC. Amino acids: CASSSYGGETQYF.